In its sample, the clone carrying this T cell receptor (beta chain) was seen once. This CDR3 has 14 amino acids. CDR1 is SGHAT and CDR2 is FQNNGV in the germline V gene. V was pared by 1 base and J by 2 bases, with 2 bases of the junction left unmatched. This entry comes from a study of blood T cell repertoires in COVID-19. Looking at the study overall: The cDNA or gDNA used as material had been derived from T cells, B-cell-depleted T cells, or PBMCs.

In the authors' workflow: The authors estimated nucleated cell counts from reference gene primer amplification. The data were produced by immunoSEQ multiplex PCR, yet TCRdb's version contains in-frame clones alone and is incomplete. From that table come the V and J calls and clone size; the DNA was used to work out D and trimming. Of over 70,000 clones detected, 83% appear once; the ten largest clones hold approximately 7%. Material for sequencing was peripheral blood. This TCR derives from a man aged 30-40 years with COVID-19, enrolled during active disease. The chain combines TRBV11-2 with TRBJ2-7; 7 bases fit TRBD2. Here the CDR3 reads CASSLASGTYEQYF. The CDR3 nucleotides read TGTGCCAGCAGCTTAGCTAGCGGAACCTACGAGCAGTACTTC.